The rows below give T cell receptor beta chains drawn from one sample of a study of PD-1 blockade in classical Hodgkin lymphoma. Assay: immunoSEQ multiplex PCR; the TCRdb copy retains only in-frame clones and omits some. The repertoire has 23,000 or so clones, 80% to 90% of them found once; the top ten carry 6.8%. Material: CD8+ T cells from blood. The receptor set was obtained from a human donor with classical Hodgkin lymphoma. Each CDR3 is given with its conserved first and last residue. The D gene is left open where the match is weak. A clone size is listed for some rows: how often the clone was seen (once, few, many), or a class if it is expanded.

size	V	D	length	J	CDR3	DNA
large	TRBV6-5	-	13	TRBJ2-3	CASSVQSTDTQYF	TGTGCCAGCAGCGTACAGTCCACAGATACGCAGTATTTT
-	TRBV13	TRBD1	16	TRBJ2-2	CASSIRTGINTGELFF	TGTGCCAGCAGCATTCGGACAGGGATAAACACCGGGGAGCTGTTTTTT
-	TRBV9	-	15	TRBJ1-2	CASSVQPEGVNGYTF	TGTGCCAGCAGCGTCCAGCCCGAAGGGGTCAATGGCTACACCTTC
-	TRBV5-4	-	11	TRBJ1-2	CALRGPYGYTF	TGTGCCTTACGGGGGCCCTATGGCTACACCTTC
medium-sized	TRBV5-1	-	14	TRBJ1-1	CASSLAGGSTEAFF	TGCGCCAGCAGCTTGGCTGGGGGGAGCACTGAAGCTTTCTTT
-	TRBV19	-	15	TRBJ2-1	CATLAGGNSYNEQFF	TGTGCCACCTTAGCCGGAGGCAACTCCTACAATGAGCAGTTCTTC
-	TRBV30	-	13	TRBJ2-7	CAWRNRGDYEQYF	TGTGCCTGGAGGAACAGAGGGGACTACGAGCAGTACTTC
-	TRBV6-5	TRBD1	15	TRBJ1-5	CASSLSGTGLQPQHF	TGTGCCAGCAGCCTATCCGGGACAGGGCTTCAGCCCCAGCATTTT
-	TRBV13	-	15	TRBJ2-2	CASSSQDTNTGELFF	TGTGCCAGCAGCTCACAGGACACAAACACCGGGGAGCTGTTTTTT
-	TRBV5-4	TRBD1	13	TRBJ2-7	CASSPGTAYEQYF	TGTGCCAGCAGCCCCGGGACAGCTTACGAGCAGTACTTC
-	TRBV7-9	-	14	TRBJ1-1	CASSLVLGLTEAFF	TGTGCCAGCAGCTTAGTTCTGGGGTTGACGGAAGCTTTCTTT
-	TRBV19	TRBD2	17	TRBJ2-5	CASSIGTGRGHQETQYF	TGTGCCAGTAGTATAGGTACCGGGAGGGGCCACCAAGAGACCCAGTACTTC
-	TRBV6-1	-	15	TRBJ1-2	CASSEYGPARGGYTF	TGTGCCAGCAGTGAGTACGGTCCAGCTCGGGGTGGCTACACCTTC
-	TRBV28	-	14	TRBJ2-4	CASSFGGEGDIQYF	TGTGCCAGCAGTTTTGGCGGGGAGGGGGACATTCAGTACTTC
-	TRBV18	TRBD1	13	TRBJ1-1	CASSDRGNTEAFF	TGTGCCAGCTCGGACAGGGGGAACACTGAAGCTTTCTTT
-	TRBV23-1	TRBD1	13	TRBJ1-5	CASSLARQGARNF	TGCGCCAGCAGTCTCGCGCGACAGGGGGCGAGGAATTTT
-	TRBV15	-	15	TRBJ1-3	CATSRAAGTGNTIYF	TGTGCCACCAGCAGAGCGGCGGGAACTGGAAACACCATATATTTT
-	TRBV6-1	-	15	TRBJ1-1	CASSEYAGAGYEAFF	TGTGCCAGCAGTGAGTATGCGGGGGCGGGTTATGAAGCTTTCTTT
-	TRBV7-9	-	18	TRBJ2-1	CASSLESSISGSYNEQFF	TGTGCCAGCAGCTTAGAGTCTTCGATTAGCGGCTCGTACAATGAGCAGTTCTTC
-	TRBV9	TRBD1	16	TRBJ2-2	CASSLRTGPNTGELFF	TGTGCCAGCAGCCTTCGGACAGGCCCGAACACCGGGGAGCTGTTTTTT
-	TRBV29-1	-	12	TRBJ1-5	CSVRWGKGPQHF	TGCAGCGTACGATGGGGGAAAGGGCCCCAGCATTTT
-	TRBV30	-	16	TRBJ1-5	CAWSNTLGNSNQPQHF	TGTGCCTGGAGTAACACCCTCGGTAATAGCAATCAGCCCCAGCATTTT
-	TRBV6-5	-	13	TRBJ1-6	CASSYSSSSPLHF	TGTGCCAGCAGTTACTCTTCCAGTTCACCCCTCCACTTT
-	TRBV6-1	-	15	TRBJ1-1	CASTPDEGTGTEAFF	TGTGCCAGCACCCCAGACGAGGGGACGGGCACTGAAGCTTTCTTT
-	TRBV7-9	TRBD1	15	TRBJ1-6	CASRSQGALNSPLHF	TGTGCCAGCAGATCACAGGGGGCTCTTAATTCACCCCTCCACTTT
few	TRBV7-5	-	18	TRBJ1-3	CASSVSGEWAISGNTIYF	TGTGCCAGCAGCGTTTCGGGGGAATGGGCGATATCTGGAAACACCATATATTTT
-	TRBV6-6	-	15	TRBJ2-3	CASSYTSLFTDTQYF	TGTGCCAGCAGTTACACCAGTCTCTTCACAGATACGCAGTATTTT
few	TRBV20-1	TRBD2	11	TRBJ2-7	CWAGDDYEQYF	TGCTGGGCGGGGGATGACTACGAGCAGTACTTC
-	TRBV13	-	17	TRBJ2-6	CASSLGQTFSGANVLTF	TGTGCCAGCAGCTTAGGCCAGACGTTCTCTGGGGCCAACGTCCTGACTTTC
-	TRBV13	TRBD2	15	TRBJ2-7	CASSSGLATAYEQYF	TGTGCCAGCAGCTCCGGACTAGCGACAGCCTACGAGCAGTACTTC